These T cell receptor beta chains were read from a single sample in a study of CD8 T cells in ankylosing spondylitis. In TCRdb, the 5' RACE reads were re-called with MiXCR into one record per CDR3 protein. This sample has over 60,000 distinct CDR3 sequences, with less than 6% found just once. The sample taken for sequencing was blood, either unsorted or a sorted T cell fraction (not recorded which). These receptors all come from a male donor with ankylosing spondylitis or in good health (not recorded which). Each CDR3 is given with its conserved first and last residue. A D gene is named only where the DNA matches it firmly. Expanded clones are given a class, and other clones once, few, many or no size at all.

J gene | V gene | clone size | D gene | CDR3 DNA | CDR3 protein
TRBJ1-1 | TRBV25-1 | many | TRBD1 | TGTGCCAGCAGGGAGACAGGGGGGAACACTGAAGCTTTCTTT | CASRETGGNTEAFF
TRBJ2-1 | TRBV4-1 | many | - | TGCGCCAGCAGCCTTATTTCCGGTTACAATGAGCAGTTCTTC | CASSLISGYNEQFF
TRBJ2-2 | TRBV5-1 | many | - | TGCGCCAGCAGCCGCTTCCCGAACACCGGGGAGCTGTTTTTT | CASSRFPNTGELFF
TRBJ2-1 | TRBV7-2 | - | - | TGTGCCAGCAGCTTAGCGGGGGGTCCGAATGAGCAGTTCTTC | CASSLAGGPNEQFF
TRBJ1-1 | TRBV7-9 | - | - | TGTGCCAGCAGCTTAGGGGGCATTCTCGCTGAAGCTTTCTTT | CASSLGGILAEAFF
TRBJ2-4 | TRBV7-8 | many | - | TGTGCCAGCAGCTTAGGTCAGGGAGTCCTAGCCAAAAACATTCAGTACTTC | CASSLGQGVLAKNIQYF
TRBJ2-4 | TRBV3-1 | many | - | TGTGCCAGCAGCCACGCAGATTCCCTCCGGGACACCCGAAACATTCAGTACTTC | CASSHADSLRDTRNIQYF
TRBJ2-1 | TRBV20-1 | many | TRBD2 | TGCAGTGCCACCGGGACTAGTAGCGACAATGAGCAGTTCTTC | CSATGTSSDNEQFF
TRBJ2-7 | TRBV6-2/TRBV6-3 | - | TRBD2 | TGTGCCAGCGAGACCCGGACTAGCGGCGCTAAGCAGTACTTC | CASETRTSGAKQYF
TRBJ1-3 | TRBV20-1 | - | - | TGCAGTGCTCAGCAGGGGACCTCTGGAAACACCATATATTTT | CSAQQGTSGNTIYF
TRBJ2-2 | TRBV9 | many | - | TGTGCCAGCAGCGTAGGGCCGGACTTCGGGAACACCGGGGAGCTGTTTTTT | CASSVGPDFGNTGELFF
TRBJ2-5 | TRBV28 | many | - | TGTGCCAGCACCGCCTTGGGGGCCGGTGAACAAGAGACCCAGTACTTC | CASTALGAGEQETQYF
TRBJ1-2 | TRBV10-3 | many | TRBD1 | TGTGCCATCAGTGCCCCTTTCGGACAGGGGGCTAACTATGGCTACACCTTC | CAISAPFGQGANYGYTF
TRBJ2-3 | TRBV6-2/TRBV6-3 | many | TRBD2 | TGTGCCAGCAGTTACTTAGCGGGGGCCGGATCGGATACGCAGTATTTT | CASSYLAGAGSDTQYF
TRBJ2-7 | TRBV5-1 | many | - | TGCGCCAGCAGCCAGACAGACTCCTACGAGCAGTACTTC | CASSQTDSYEQYF
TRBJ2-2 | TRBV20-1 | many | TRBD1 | TGCAGTGCTCCGACCGGGACAGCTACCGGGGAGCTGTTTTTT | CSAPTGTATGELFF
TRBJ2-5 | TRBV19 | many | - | TGTGCCAGTAGTATTTCTAGCGCCCTAGAGGGGACCCAGTACTTC | CASSISSALEGTQYF
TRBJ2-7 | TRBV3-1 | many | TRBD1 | TGTGCCAGCAGCAACTGGACAGGGAACGAGCAGTACTTC | CASSNWTGNEQYF
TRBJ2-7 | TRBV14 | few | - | TGTGCCAGCAGCCAAGGTAGAGCAGGGGTAAGCGAGCAGTACTTC | CASSQGRAGVSEQYF
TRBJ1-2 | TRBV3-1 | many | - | TGTGCCAGCAGCCGTAAGGCGGAATTCCTCTATGGCTACACCTTC | CASSRKAEFLYGYTF
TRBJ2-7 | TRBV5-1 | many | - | TGCGCCAGCTCACTGGGCTGGGCAGGAGGCCTTTACGAGCAGTACTTC | CASSLGWAGGLYEQYF
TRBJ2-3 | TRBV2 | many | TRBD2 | TGTGCCAGCAGTGTTGGGACTAGCGGGCCAGATACGCAGTATTTT | CASSVGTSGPDTQYF
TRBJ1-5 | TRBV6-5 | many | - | TGTGCCAGCAGTTACTCGAACGCGGGGGATCAGCCCCAGCATTTT | CASSYSNAGDQPQHF